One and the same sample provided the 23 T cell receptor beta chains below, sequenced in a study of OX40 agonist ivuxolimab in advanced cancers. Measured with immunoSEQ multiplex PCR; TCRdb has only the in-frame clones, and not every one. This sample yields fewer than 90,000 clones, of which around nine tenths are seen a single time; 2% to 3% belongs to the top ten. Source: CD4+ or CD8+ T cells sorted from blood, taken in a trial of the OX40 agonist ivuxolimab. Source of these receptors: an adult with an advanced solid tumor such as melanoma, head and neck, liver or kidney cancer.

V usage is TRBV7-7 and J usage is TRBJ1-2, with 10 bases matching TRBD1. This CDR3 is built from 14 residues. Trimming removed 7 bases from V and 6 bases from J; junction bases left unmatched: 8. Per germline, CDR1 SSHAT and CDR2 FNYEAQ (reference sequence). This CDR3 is CASTSPGTGDGYTF. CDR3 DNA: TGTGCCAGCACCAGTCCCGGGACAGGGGATGGCTACACCTTC.

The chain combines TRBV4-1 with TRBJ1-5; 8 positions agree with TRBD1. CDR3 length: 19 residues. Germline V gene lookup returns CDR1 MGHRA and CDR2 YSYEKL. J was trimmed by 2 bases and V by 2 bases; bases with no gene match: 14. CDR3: CASSQSATGARGGNQPQHF. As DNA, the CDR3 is TGCGCCAGCAGCCAATCCGCGACAGGGGCCAGGGGTGGCAATCAGCCCCAGCATTTT.

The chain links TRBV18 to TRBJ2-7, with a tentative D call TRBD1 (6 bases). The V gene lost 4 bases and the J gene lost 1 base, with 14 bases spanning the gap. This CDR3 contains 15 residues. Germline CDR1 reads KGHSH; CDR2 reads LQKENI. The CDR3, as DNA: TGTGCCAGCTCACTCGGACAGCCCATTTCCTACGAGCAGTACTTC. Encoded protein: CASSLGQPISYEQYF.

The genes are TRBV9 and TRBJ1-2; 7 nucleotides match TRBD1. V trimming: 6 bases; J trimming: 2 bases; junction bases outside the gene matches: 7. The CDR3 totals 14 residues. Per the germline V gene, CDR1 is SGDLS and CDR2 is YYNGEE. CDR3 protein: CASTLQGNNYGYTF. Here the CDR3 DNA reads TGTGCCAGCACCTTACAGGGGAACAACTATGGCTACACCTTC.

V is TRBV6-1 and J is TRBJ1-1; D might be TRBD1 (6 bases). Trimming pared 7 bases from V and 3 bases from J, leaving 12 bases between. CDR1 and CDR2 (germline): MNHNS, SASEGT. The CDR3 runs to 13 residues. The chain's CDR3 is CASTLQGDTEAFF. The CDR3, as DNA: TGTGCCAGCACCCTACAGGGAGACACTGAAGCTTTCTTT.

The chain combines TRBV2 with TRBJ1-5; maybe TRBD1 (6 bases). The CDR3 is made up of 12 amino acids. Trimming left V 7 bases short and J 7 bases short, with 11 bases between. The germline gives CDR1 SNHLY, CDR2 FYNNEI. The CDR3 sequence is CASTRGEQPQHF. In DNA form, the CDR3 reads TGTGCCAGCACCAGGGGAGAACAGCCCCAGCATTTT. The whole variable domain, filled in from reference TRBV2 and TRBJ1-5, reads EPEVTQTPSHQVTQMGQEVILRCVPISNHLYFYWYRQILGQKVEFLVSFYNNEISEKSEIFDDQFSVERPDGSNFTLKIRSTKLEDSAMYFCASTRGEQPQHFGDGTRLSIL.

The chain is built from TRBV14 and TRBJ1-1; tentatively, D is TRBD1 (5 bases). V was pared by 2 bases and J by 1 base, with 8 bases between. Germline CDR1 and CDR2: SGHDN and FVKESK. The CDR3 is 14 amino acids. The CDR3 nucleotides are TGTGCCAGCAGCCAATCAGACAGGAACACTGAAGCTTTCTTT. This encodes CASSQSDRNTEAFF.

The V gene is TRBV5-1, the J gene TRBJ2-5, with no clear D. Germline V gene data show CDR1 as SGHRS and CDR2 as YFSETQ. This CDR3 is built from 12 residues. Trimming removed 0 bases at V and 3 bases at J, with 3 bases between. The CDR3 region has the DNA TGCGCCAGCAGCTTGGCCGAAGAGACCCAGTACTTC. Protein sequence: CASSLAEETQYF.

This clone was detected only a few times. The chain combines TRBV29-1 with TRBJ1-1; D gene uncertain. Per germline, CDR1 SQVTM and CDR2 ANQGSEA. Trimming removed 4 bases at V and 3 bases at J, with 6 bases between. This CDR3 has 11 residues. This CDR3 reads CSVAIYTEAFF. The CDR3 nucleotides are TGCAGCGTTGCAATTTACACTGAAGCTTTCTTT.

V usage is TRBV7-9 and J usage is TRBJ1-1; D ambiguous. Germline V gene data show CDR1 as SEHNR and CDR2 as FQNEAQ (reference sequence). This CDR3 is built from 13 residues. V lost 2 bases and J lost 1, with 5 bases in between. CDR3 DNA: TGTGCCAGCAGCTTATCGGGGAACACTGAAGCTTTCTTT. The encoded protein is CASSLSGNTEAFF.

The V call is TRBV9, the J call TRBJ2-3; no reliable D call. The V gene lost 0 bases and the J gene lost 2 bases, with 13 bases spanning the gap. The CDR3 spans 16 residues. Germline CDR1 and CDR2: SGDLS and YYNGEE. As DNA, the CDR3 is TGTGCCAGCAGCGTAGGGAGCCTAATACTCACAGATACGCAGTATTTT. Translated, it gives CASSVGSLILTDTQYF.

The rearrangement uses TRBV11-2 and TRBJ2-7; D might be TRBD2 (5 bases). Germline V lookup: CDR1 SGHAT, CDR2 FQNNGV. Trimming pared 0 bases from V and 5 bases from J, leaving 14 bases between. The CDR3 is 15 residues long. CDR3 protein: CASSLDYRGNHEQYF. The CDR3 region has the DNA TGTGCCAGCAGCTTAGATTATCGAGGGAACCACGAGCAGTACTTC.

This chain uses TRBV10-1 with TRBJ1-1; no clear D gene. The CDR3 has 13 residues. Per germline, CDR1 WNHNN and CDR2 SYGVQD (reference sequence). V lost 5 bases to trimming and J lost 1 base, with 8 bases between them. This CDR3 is CASSRDTNTEAFF. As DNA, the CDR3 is TGCGCCAGCAGTCGCGACACGAACACTGAAGCTTTCTTT.

CDR3: CASSLSAGQPQHF. As DNA, the CDR3 is TGTGCCAGCAGTTTATCAGCGGGTCAGCCCCAGCATTTT. The gene calls are TRBV27 and TRBJ1-5; D is ambiguous. The V gene's germline CDR1 is MNHEY and CDR2 SMNVEV (reference sequence). This CDR3 is 13 amino acids long. Deletions cut 0 bases from V and 6 bases from J, with 6 bases between.

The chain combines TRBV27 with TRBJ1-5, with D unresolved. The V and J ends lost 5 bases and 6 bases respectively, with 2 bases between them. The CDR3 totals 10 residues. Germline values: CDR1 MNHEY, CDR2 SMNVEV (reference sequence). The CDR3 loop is CASSPQPQHF. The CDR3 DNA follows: TGTGCCAGCAGTCCTCAGCCCCAGCATTTT.

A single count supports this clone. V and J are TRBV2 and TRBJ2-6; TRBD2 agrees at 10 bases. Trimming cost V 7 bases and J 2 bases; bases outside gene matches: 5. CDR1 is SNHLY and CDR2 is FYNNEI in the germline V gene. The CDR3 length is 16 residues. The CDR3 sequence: CASNGLADPGANVLTF. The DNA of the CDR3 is TGTGCCAGCAATGGACTAGCGGACCCTGGGGCCAACGTCCTGACTTTC.

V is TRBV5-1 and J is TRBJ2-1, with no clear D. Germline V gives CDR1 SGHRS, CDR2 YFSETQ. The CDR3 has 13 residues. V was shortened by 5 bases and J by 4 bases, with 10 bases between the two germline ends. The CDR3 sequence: CASSRSGYNEQFF. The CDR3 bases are TGCGCCAGCAGTCGGTCAGGATACAATGAGCAGTTCTTC.

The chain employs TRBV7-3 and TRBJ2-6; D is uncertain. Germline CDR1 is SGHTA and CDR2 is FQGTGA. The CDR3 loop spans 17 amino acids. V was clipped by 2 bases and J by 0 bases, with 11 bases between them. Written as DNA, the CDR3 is TGTGCCAGCAGCTTATTATTGTCCAGCTCTGGGGCCAACGTCCTGACTTTC. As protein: CASSLLLSSSGANVLTF.

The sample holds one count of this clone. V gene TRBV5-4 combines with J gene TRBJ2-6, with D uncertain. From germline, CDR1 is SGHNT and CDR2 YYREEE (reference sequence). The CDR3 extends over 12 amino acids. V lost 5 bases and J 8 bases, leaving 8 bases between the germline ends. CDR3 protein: CASSWAPNVLTF. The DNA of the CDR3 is TGTGCCAGCAGTTGGGCTCCCAACGTCCTGACTTTC.

CDR3 residues: CASSESGGRSVGGTQYF. The DNA for the CDR3 is TGCGCCAGCAGTGAGTCCGGGGGACGTTCCGTTGGAGGAACGCAGTATTTT. The chain employs TRBV10-1 and TRBJ2-3, with a weak D call TRBD2 (6 bases). The CDR3 spans 17 residues. The ends were cut back, 0 bases at V and 9 bases at J, with 22 bases in the middle. Germline values: CDR1 WNHNN, CDR2 SYGVQD (reference sequence).

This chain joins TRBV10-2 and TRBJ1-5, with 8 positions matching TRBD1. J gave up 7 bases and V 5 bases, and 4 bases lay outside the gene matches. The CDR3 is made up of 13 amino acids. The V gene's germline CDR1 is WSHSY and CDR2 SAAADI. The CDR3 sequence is CASSSGDRQPQHF. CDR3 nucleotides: TGCGCCAGCAGTTCAGGGGACAGGCAGCCCCAGCATTTT.

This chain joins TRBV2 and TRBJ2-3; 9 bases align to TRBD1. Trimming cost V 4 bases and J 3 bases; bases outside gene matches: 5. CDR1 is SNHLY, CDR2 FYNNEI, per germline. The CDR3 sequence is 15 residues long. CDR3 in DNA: TGTGCCAGCAGTGGGGGACAGGGAGTGACAGATACGCAGTATTTT. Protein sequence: CASSGGQGVTDTQYF. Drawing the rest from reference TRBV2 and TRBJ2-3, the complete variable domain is EPEVTQTPSHQVTQMGQEVILRCVPISNHLYFYWYRQILGQKVEFLVSFYNNEISEKSEIFDDQFSVERPDGSNFTLKIRSTKLEDSAMYFCASSGGQGVTDTQYFGPGTRLTVL.

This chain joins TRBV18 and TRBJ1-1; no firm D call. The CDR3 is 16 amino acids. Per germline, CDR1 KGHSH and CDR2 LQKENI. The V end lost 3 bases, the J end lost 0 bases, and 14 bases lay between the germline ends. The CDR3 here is CASSPPVNYMNTEAFF. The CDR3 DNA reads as TGTGCCAGCTCACCTCCCGTTAACTACATGAACACTGAAGCTTTCTTT.